These 10 T cell receptor beta chains were all obtained from the same sample, sequenced in a study of Graves' ophthalmopathy and Graves' hyperthyroidism. Investigators amplified TCR beta CDR3 regions from RNA transcripts. Second-round multiplex PCR came after first-round RT-PCR with HTBI primers. From the multiplex PCR reads, TCRdb called clonotypes with MiXCR, one entry per CDR3 protein. The repertoire holds hundreds of thousands of distinct CDR3 sequences, with approximately 21% as singletons. The specimen was peripheral blood. All receptors derive from a woman between 18 and 29 years old with stable Graves' hyperthyroidism.

This clonotype was detected many times. The chain links TRBV10-3 to TRBJ2-7, with D maybe TRBD2 (6 bases). Trimming pared 10 bases from V and 3 bases from J, leaving 16 bases between. The germline gives CDR1 ENHRY, CDR2 SYGVKD. The CDR3 loop spans 13 amino acids. CDR3 sequence reads: CATSGGSDYEQYF. The DNA for the CDR3 is TGTGCCACGTCCGGAGGGTCCGACTACGAGCAGTACTTC.

This clonotype was counted once. One end of the junction varies from germline; a read error may be responsible. V and J are TRBV24-1 and TRBJ2-7; D not resolved. The germline V gene has CDR1 KGHDR and CDR2 SFDVKD. This CDR3 contains 8 residues. The CDR3 sequence: CAPDTRDF. The CDR3 DNA follows: TGTGCCCCCGACACGCGAGACTTC.

At least ten counts were recorded for this clonotype. The gene calls are TRBV5-5 and TRBJ2-2; 7 bases match TRBD2. The CDR3 sequence is 15 residues long. Per germline, CDR1 SGHKS and CDR2 YYEKEE (reference sequence). The junction had 9 bases not matched to a gene; V was cut back by 4 bases and J by 6 bases. The CDR3 sequence: CASSVPGLSPGELFF. The CDR3 DNA follows: TGTGCCAGCAGCGTGCCGGGACTATCACCCGGGGAGCTGTTTTTT. Using reference TRBV5-5 and TRBJ2-2 for the parts outside the CDR3, the full variable domain is DAGVTQSPTHLIKTRGQQVTLRCSPISGHKSVSWYQQVLGQGPQFIFQYYEKEERGRGNFPDRFSARQFPNYSSELNVNALLLGDSALYLCASSVPGLSPGELFFGEGSRLTVL.

This clonotype has ten or more counts. This chain connects TRBV30 to TRBJ2-2; maybe TRBD1 (5 bases). Germline V gives CDR1 GTSNPN, CDR2 SVGIG (reference sequence). The CDR3 sequence is 12 residues long. The CDR3 loop reads CWGRANTGELFF. CDR3 nucleotides: TGTTGGGGCAGGGCGAACACCGGGGAGCTGTTTTTT.

This clonotype has at least ten counts. The chain links TRBV7-2 to TRBJ1-3; D gene ambiguous. This CDR3 is 13 amino acids long. The germline gives CDR1 SGHTA, CDR2 FQGNSA. The V end lost 5 bases, the J end lost 1 base, and 6 bases lay between the germline ends. The CDR3 DNA reads TGTGCCAGCAGCCTCCGATCTGGAAACACCATATATTTT. The encoded protein is CASSLRSGNTIYF. The full variable domain, with the rest looked up from reference TRBV7-2 and TRBJ1-3, is GAGVSQSPSNKVTEKGKDVELRCDPISGHTALYWYRQSLGQGLEFLIYFQGNSAPDKSGLPSDRFSAERTGGSVSTLTIQRTQQEDSAVYLCASSLRSGNTIYFGEGSWLTVV.

In its sample, this clonotype was seen many times. J is TRBJ1-1 and V is TRBV20-1; D remains unclear. Germline assignment: CDR1 DFQATT and CDR2 SNEGSKA (reference sequence). CDR3 size: 12 residues. V dropped 2 bases and J dropped 1 base, with 5 bases sitting between them. The CDR3 region is CSARQSNTEAFF. As DNA, the CDR3 is TGCAGTGCTAGACAGTCGAACACTGAAGCTTTCTTT.

There are a few counts of this clonotype. This chain links TRBV3-1 with TRBJ2-5; D gene uncertain. This CDR3 contains 11 residues. Deletions cut 5 bases from V and 6 bases from J, with 7 bases between. CDR1 is LGHDT, CDR2 YNNKEL, per germline (reference sequence). The CDR3 loop reads CASSDSQTQYF. The DNA for the CDR3 is TGTGCCAGCAGCGACTCTCAGACCCAGTACTTC.

The chain links TRBV20-1 to TRBJ1-5, with TRBD1 as a possible D gene (5 bases). Germline CDR1 DFQATT, CDR2 SNEGSKA (reference sequence). V gave up 6 bases and J gave up 2 bases, with 14 bases separating them. The CDR3 consists of 14 residues. Written as DNA, the CDR3 is TGCAGTGCAACCGACCAGGGAGGCAATCAGCCCCAGCATTTT. Encoded protein: CSATDQGGNQPQHF.

In the case of this clonotype: This may stem from a read error, because a much larger clone lies one nucleotide away. The J gene is TRBJ2-2, the V gene TRBV7-9; possibly TRBD2 for D (5 bases). Germline CDR1 reads SEHNR; CDR2 reads FQNEAQ (reference sequence). The CDR3 is 14 amino acids. In DNA form, the CDR3 reads TGTGCCAGCAGCTTGATCGGGTACACCGGGGAGCTGGTTTTT. Translation: CASSLIGYTGELVF. The full variable domain, completed using reference TRBV7-9 and TRBJ2-2, is DTGVSQNPRHKITKRGQNVTFRCDPISEHNRLYWYRQTLGQGPEFLTYFQNEAQLEKSRLLSDRFSAERPKGSFSTLEIQRTEQGDSAMYLCASSLIGYTGELVFGEGSRLTVL.

The J gene is TRBJ1-5, the V gene TRBV28; 8 nucleotides match TRBD1. Germline V gene data show CDR1 as MDHEN and CDR2 as SYDVKM. CDR3 size: 14 residues. With V trimmed by 5 bases and J by 5 bases, 5 bases remained unmatched. CDR3 coding DNA: TGTGCCAGCAGTCCGGACAGGGAATATCAGCCCCAGCATTTT. Its translation: CASSPDREYQPQHF.